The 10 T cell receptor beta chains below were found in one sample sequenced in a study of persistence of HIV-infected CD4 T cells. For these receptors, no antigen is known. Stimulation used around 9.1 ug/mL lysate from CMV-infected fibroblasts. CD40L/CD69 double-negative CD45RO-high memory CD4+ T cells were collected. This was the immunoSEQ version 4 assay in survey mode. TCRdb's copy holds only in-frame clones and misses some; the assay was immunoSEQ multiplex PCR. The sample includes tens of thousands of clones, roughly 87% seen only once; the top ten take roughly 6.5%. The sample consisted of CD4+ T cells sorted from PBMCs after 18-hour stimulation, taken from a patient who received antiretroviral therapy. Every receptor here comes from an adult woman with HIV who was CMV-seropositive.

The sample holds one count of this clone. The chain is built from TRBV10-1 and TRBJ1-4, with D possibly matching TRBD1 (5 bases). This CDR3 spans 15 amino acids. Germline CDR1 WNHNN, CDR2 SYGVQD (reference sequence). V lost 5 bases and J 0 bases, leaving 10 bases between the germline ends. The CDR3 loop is CASSPGQATNEKLFF. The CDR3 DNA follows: TGCGCCAGCAGTCCTGGACAAGCAACTAATGAAAAACTGTTTTTT.

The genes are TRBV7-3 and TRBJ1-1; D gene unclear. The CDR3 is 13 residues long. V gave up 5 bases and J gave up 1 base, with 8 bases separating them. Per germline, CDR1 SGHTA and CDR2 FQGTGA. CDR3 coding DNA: TGTGCCAGCAGCGCCCGGGAGAACACTGAAGCTTTCTTT. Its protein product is CASSARENTEAFF. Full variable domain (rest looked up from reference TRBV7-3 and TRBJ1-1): GAGVSQTPSNKVTEKGKYVELRCDPISGHTALYWYRQSLGQGPEFLIYFQGTGAADDSGLPNDRFFAVRPEGSVSTLKIQRTERGDSAVYLCASSARENTEAFFGQGTRLTVV.

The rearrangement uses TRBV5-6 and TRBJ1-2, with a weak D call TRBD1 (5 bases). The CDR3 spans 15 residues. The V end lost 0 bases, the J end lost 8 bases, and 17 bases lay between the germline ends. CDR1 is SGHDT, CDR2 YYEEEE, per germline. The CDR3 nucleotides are TGTGCCAGCAGCTTGGGGAGGGGACTCTATGGAGGCTACACCTTC. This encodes CASSLGRGLYGGYTF.

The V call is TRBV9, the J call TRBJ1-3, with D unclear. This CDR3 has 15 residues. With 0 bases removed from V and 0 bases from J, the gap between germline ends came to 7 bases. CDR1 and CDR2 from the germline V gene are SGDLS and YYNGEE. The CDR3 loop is CASSVEGFSGNTIYF. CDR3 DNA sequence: TGTGCCAGCAGCGTAGAAGGGTTCTCTGGAAACACCATATATTTT.

For the CDR3, the DNA is TGTGCCAGCAGCCTGGGATCGGGGTTCCAAGAGACCCAGTACTTC. It yields the protein CASSLGSGFQETQYF. V is TRBV7-8 and J is TRBJ2-5; tentatively, D is TRBD2 (5 bases). The V gene's germline CDR1 is SGHVS and CDR2 FQNEAQ. The CDR3 is 15 amino acids. Trimming left V 5 bases short and J 1 base short, with 14 bases between.

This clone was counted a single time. In DNA form, the CDR3 reads TGCGCCAGCAGCTTGGGGTCCCACACAGATACGCAGTATTTT. This sequence encodes CASSLGSHTDTQYF. The rearrangement uses TRBV5-1 and TRBJ2-3; D not certain. V was cut by 0 bases and J by 2 bases, with 7 bases left in between. Germline-derived CDR1 and CDR2 are SGHRS and YFSETQ. The CDR3 is made up of 14 amino acids.

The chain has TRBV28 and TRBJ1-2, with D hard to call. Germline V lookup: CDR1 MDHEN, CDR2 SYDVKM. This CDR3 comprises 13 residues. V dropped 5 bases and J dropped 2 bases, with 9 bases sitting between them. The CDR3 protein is CASSPPGNYGYTF. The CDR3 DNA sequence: TGTGCCAGCAGTCCTCCGGGAAACTATGGCTACACCTTC.

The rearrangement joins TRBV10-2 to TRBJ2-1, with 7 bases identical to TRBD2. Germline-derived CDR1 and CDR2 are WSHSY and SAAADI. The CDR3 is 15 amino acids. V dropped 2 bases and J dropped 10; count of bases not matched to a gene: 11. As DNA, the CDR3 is TGCGCCAGCAGTGAGACGAGGGGCGGGAGAGGGGAGCAGTTCTTC. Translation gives CASSETRGGRGEQFF.

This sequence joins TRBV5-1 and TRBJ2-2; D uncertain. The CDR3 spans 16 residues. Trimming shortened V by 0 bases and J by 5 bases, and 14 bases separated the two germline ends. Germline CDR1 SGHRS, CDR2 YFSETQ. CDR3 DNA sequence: TGCGCCAGCAGCTTGGCCGAGACGAGTAGGACCGGGGAGCTGTTTTTT. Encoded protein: CASSLAETSRTGELFF.

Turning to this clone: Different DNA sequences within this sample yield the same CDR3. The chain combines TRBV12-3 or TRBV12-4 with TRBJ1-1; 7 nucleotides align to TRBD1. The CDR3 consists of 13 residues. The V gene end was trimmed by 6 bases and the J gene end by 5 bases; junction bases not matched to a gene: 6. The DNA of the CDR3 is TGTGCCAGCAGCGACAGGGAGGGAACTGAAGCTTTCTTT. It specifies CASSDREGTEAFF.